A single sample gave rise to the 16 T cell receptor beta chains below, sequenced in a study of blood T cells in healthy people across ages. Then a second PCR, running roughly 6 to 11 cycles, was carried out with a sample-barcoded 5' primer and a J-beta primer mix. One entry per CDR3 protein results from TCRdb running MiXCR on the 5' RACE reads. The top ten hold 20% to 30% of the sample, which has hundreds of thousands of distinct CDR3 sequences, just over 55% seen once. Sequenced material: blood. Receptors originate from a man aged 35-49 years in good health.

J is TRBJ2-1 and V is TRBV10-3; D perhaps matches TRBD1 (5 bases). The CDR3 is 15 residues long. CDR1 and CDR2 from the germline V gene are ENHRY and SYGVKD. The V end lost 0 bases, the J end lost 6 bases, and 12 bases lay between the germline ends. CDR3 sequence: CAISESIQGSNEQFF. As DNA, the CDR3 is TGTGCCATCAGTGAGTCGATTCAGGGAAGCAATGAGCAGTTCTTC.

The chain uses TRBV20-1 and TRBJ2-4; 8 nucleotides match TRBD2. The J call could be wrong; TRBJ2-7 is a better fit for the DNA end. The germline CDR1 and CDR2 sequences are DFQATT and SNEGSKA (reference sequence). This CDR3 is 14 amino acids long. The CDR3 DNA is TGCAGTGCTAGTAGAGCGGGGGATCGTTACGAGCAGTACTTC. This encodes CSASRAGDRYEQYF.

The V gene is TRBV14, the J gene TRBJ2-3; the match to TRBD2 covers 10 bases. Germline CDR1 reads SGHDN; CDR2 reads FVKESK. The CDR3 extends over 13 amino acids. The trim removed 4 bases at V and 10 bases at J, leaving 5 bases unmatched. The DNA for the CDR3 is TGTGCCAGCAGCCTTCAGCGGGGGGGCGCGCAGTATTTT. Translated: CASSLQRGGAQYF.

V gene TRBV7-9 combines with J gene TRBJ1-1; D ambiguous. The CDR3 has 13 residues. Germline V gives CDR1 SEHNR, CDR2 FQNEAQ (reference sequence). Trimming took 6 bases from V and 4 from J, leaving 12 bases between them. As DNA, the CDR3 is TGTGCCAGCAGTAGAGCGGCCTTCACTGAAGCTTTCTTT. Translation gives CASSRAAFTEAFF.

This clonotype occurred a few times. This rearrangement joins TRBV7-3 to TRBJ2-7, with 9 bases identical to TRBD1. CDR3 size: 15 residues. Trimming at V came to 5 bases and at J to 2 bases, leaving 7 bases not matched to a gene. The germline gives CDR1 SGHTA, CDR2 FQGTGA. The CDR3 is CASSQGTGRPYEQYF. CDR3 sequence (DNA): TGTGCCAGCAGCCAGGGGACAGGGCGTCCCTACGAGCAGTACTTC.

V is TRBV6-6 and J is TRBJ2-3; weak D call: TRBD2 (6 bases). V lost 0 bases to trimming and J lost 0 bases, with 13 bases between them. Germline V gene lookup returns CDR1 MNHNY and CDR2 SVGAGI (reference sequence). This CDR3 has 17 amino acids. DNA of the CDR3: TGTGCCAGCAGTTACTCGCGGGACCATAAAAGCACAGATACGCAGTATTTT. This sequence encodes CASSYSRDHKSTDTQYF.

This clonotype was recorded many times. The V gene is TRBV5-1, the J gene TRBJ2-5; 7 nucleotides agree with TRBD1. V lost 4 bases and J lost 1; bases outside the gene matches: 4. Germline loops: CDR1 SGHRS, CDR2 YFSETQ. The CDR3 runs to 14 residues. The CDR3 loop reads CASSRAGGQETQYF. The CDR3 nucleotides read TGCGCCAGCAGCAGAGCAGGGGGCCAAGAGACCCAGTACTTC. Full variable domain (outside the CDR3, taken from reference TRBV5-1 and TRBJ2-5): KAGVTQTPRYLIKTRGQQVTLSCSPISGHRSVSWYQQTPGQGLQFLFEYFSETQRNKGNFPGRFSGRQFSNSRSEMNVSTLELGDSALYLCASSRAGGQETQYFGPGTRLLVL.

This clonotype was recorded a few times. The chain combines TRBV6-1 with TRBJ2-7; D may be TRBD1 or TRBD2 (5 bases each). The CDR3 length is 13 residues. Germline-derived CDR1 and CDR2 are MNHNS and SASEGT. Trimming shortened V by 1 base and J by 11 bases, and 15 bases separated the two germline ends. The CDR3 region has the DNA TGTGCCAGCAGTGAAGATAATGGGACCCCTGAGTACTTC. Its translation is CASSEDNGTPEYF.

The chain carries TRBV9 and TRBJ2-3; D unclear. The CDR3 consists of 15 residues. With 0 bases removed from V and 2 bases from J, the gap between germline ends came to 10 bases. Germline V gene data show CDR1 as SGDLS and CDR2 as YYNGEE. CDR3 protein: CASSVGTHPTDTQYF. The DNA of the CDR3 is TGTGCCAGCAGCGTAGGTACCCACCCCACAGATACGCAGTATTTT.

A few counts support this clonotype. The chain joins TRBV2 to TRBJ2-4; 13 bases agree with TRBD2. The V gene's germline CDR1 is SNHLY and CDR2 FYNNEI. V gave up 2 bases and J gave up 8 bases; unmatched junction bases: 6. This CDR3 region has 16 residues. The CDR3 sequence is CASSEMTSGRRDIQYF. The CDR3 nucleotides are TGTGCCAGCAGTGAAATGACTAGCGGGAGGAGGGACATTCAGTACTTC.

This clonotype occurred a few times. The CDR3 nucleotides read TGCGCCAGCAGCCAAGCTGGGACTAGCGGGAGCTCCTACAATGAGCAGTTCTTC. Its protein product is CASSQAGTSGSSYNEQFF. The V call is TRBV4-3, the J call TRBJ2-1; 14 positions agree with TRBD2. CDR1 LGHNA and CDR2 YSLEER come from the germline V gene. This CDR3 is built from 18 residues. The V and J ends lost 1 base and 0 bases, in that order; junction bases with no gene match: 2.

The rearrangement uses TRBV7-8 and TRBJ2-7, with 11 positions matching TRBD2. Looked up from germline, CDR1 is SGHVS and CDR2 is FQNEAQ. V gave up 2 bases and J gave up 3 bases; unmatched junction bases: 6. CDR3 length equals 16 residues. The CDR3 region has the DNA TGTGCCAGCAGCTTACCCCGGCTAGCGGGAGGCTACGAGCAGTACTTC. Encoded protein: CASSLPRLAGGYEQYF.

This clonotype was counted between two and nine times. The chain has TRBV29-1 and TRBJ1-2; no clear D gene. V lost 0 bases and J lost 7, with 21 bases in between. Germline lookup yields CDR1 SQVTM and CDR2 ANQGSEA. The CDR3 spans 16 residues. The CDR3 nucleotides are TGCAGCGTTGAAGAGGTTTCGAAGGGTGGAAGATTTGGCTACACCTTC. Protein: CSVEEVSKGGRFGYTF.

The CDR3 region is CASSDGSGSRVDTQYF. The CDR3 region has the DNA TGTGCCAGCAGTGACGGGAGCGGGTCTCGGGTAGATACGCAGTATTTT. The rearrangement links TRBV6-4 to TRBJ2-3; a weak D match, TRBD2 (6 bases). The CDR3 covers 16 residues. V lost 2 bases, J lost 5 bases, and 17 bases lay in between. Germline loops: CDR1 MRHNA, CDR2 SNTAGT.

J is TRBJ1-1 and V is TRBV6-5; 7 positions agree with TRBD1. This CDR3 is 17 amino acids long. CDR1 and CDR2 from the germline V gene are MNHEY and SVGAGI. V gave up 2 bases and J gave up 4 bases; unmatched junction bases: 13. CDR3 sequence reads: CASSYTDSQGTVTEAFF. Written as DNA, the CDR3 is TGTGCCAGCAGTTACACCGACTCACAGGGGACCGTCACTGAAGCTTTCTTT.

The V gene is TRBV3-1, the J gene TRBJ2-1; tentative D call: TRBD1 (6 bases). The CDR3 spans 12 residues. The ends were cut back, 6 bases at V and 8 bases at J, with 11 bases in the middle. Germline V gives CDR1 LGHDT, CDR2 YNNKEL (reference sequence). The CDR3 region is CASRATGYEQFF. The CDR3, as DNA: TGTGCCAGCAGAGCGACAGGTTATGAGCAGTTCTTC.